This TCR beta chain was sequenced for a study of control samples from healthy donors and cancer patients. The data were produced by immunoSEQ multiplex PCR, yet TCRdb's version contains in-frame clones alone and is incomplete. The sample lists roughly 120,000 clones; roughly 93% were seen once. Sequencing used blood. The clonotype was recovered from a man aged 25-45 years in good health.

Here the CDR3 DNA reads TGTGCCAGCAACCAAGATCGGACGCAGGGTTTCAATGAAAAACTGTTTTTT. It encodes CASNQDRTQGFNEKLFF. J is TRBJ1-4 and V is TRBV28, with D maybe TRBD1 (5 bases). V was clipped by 7 bases and J by 5 bases, with 23 bases between them. The CDR3 spans 17 residues. In germline, CDR1 is MDHEN, CDR2 SYDVKM. The variable domain in full, with the rest retrieved from reference TRBV28 and TRBJ1-4, is DVKVTQSSRYLVKRTGEKVFLECVQDMDHENMFWYRQDPGLGLRLIYFSYDVKMKEKGDIPEGYSVSREKKERFSLILESASTNQTSMYLCASNQDRTQGFNEKLFFGSGTQLSVL.